This TCR beta chain emerged from a study of blood T cell repertoires in COVID-19. The wider study: COVID-19 samples, acute and convalescent, were from the United States, Italy and Spain. T cells, B-cell-depleted T cells, or PBMCs provided the cDNA or gDNA that served as material.

This CDR3 has 12 amino acids. The germline V gene has CDR1 SEHNR and CDR2 FQNEAQ (reference sequence). V lost 2 bases and J 10 bases, leaving 9 bases between the germline ends. Original methodology: Reference gene primer amplification gave estimated nucleated cell counts. Using immunoSEQ multiplex PCR, the repertoire was profiled, and TCRdb retains in-frame clones only, with some absent. The V and J calls and clone size are taken from that table; D and trimming were inferred from the DNA. The sample includes 240,000 or so clones, about 86% of them seen just once. The clonotype comes from a woman younger than 45 who had recovered from COVID-19. The sequenced sample consisted of peripheral blood. V gene TRBV7-9 combines with J gene TRBJ2-1; D perhaps matches TRBD2 (6 bases). The CDR3 reads CASSLIGGEQFF. The CDR3 DNA follows: TGTGCCAGCAGCTTAATCGGGGGAGAGCAGTTCTTC. Filled out from reference TRBV7-9 and TRBJ2-1, the complete variable domain reads DTGVSQNPRHKITKRGQNVTFRCDPISEHNRLYWYRQTLGQGPEFLTYFQNEAQLEKSRLLSDRFSAERPKGSFSTLEIQRTEQGDSAMYLCASSLIGGEQFFGPGTRLTVL.